This T cell receptor beta chain was captured in a study of T cell changes during pregnancy in multiple sclerosis. Profiled with immunoSEQ multiplex PCR; TCRdb holds only in-frame clones, not every one. The sample gives fewer than 35,000 clones, under 95% of which show up once; about 0.4% is in the top ten. Source: CD4+ T cells from peripheral blood mononuclear cells, taken in the second trimester of pregnancy. This TCR derives from a female donor in good health, enrolled as a control in a pregnancy study.

CDR3 nucleotides: TGTGCCAGCAGCCAAGATCTGATACTAGCTTTCTTT. Translating gives CASSQDLILAFF. The rearrangement uses TRBV14 and TRBJ1-1, with no clear D. The CDR3 consists of 12 residues. Trimming removed 0 bases from V and 10 bases from J, with 9 bases in between. From germline, CDR1 is SGHDN and CDR2 FVKESK.